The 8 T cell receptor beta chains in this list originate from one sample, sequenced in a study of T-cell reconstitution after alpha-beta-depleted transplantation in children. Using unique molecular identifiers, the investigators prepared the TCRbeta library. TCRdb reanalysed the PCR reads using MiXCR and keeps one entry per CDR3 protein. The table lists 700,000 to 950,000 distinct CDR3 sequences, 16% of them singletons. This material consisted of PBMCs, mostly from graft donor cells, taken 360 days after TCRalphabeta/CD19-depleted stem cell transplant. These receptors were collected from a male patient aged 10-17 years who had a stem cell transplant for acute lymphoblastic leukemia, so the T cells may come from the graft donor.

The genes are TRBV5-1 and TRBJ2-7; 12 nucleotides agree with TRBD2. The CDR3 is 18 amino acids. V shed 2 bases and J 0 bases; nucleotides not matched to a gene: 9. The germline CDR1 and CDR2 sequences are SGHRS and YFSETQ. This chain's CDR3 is CASSLRLAGGSSSYEQYF. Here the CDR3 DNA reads TGCGCCAGCAGCTTAAGGCTAGCGGGAGGGTCCTCCTCCTACGAGCAGTACTTC.

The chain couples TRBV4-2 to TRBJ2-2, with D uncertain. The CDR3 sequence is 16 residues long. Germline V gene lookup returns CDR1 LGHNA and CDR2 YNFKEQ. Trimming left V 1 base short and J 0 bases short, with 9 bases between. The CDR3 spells CASSQARITNTGELFF. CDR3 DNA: TGTGCCAGCAGCCAAGCTAGGATTACGAACACCGGGGAGCTGTTTTTT.

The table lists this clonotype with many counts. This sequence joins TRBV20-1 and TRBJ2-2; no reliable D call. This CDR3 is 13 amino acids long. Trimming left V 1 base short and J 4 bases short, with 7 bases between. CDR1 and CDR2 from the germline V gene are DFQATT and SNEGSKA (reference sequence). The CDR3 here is CSARVVGTGELFF. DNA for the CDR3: TGCAGTGCTAGAGTGGTAGGCACCGGGGAGCTGTTTTTT.

CDR3 residues: CASSQLLPTNTQYF. CDR3 nucleotides: TGCGCCAGCAGCCAGCTACTACCTACTAATACGCAGTATTTT. The V gene is TRBV4-1, the J gene TRBJ2-3; D ambiguous. Germline V CDR1 and CDR2: MGHRA, YSYEKL. CDR3 length: 14 amino acids. With 3 bases removed from V and 7 bases from J, the gap between germline ends came to 14 bases.

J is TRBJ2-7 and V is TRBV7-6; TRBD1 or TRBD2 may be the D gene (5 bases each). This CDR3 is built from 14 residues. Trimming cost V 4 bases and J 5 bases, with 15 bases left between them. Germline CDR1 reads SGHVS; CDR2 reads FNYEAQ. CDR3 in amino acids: CASSSWGRGNEQYF. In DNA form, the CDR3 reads TGTGCCAGCAGCTCGTGGGGCAGAGGGAACGAGCAGTACTTC.

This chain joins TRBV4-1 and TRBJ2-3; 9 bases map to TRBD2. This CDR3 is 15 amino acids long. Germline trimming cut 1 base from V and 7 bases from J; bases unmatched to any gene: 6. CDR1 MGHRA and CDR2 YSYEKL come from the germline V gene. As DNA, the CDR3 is TGCGCCAGCAGCCAAGGCGGGACTAGCAGTTATACGCAGTATTTT. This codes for CASSQGGTSSYTQYF.

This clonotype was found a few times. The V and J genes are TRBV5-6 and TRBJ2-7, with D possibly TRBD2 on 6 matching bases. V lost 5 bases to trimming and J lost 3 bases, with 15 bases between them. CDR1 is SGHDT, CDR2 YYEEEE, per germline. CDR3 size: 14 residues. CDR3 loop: CASSLGRYYYEQYF. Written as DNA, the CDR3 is TGTGCCAGCAGTCTGGGGAGGTATTACTACGAGCAGTACTTC.

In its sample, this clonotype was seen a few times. The CDR3 is CATSTTEYNGELFF. CDR3 DNA: TGTGCCACCTCAACGACAGAATACAACGGGGAGCTGTTTTTT. This sequence joins TRBV24-1 and TRBJ2-2; TRBD1 is a possible D gene (5 bases). V gave up 9 bases and J gave up 7 bases, with 17 bases separating them. CDR1 is KGHDR, CDR2 SFDVKD, per germline. The CDR3 loop spans 14 amino acids.